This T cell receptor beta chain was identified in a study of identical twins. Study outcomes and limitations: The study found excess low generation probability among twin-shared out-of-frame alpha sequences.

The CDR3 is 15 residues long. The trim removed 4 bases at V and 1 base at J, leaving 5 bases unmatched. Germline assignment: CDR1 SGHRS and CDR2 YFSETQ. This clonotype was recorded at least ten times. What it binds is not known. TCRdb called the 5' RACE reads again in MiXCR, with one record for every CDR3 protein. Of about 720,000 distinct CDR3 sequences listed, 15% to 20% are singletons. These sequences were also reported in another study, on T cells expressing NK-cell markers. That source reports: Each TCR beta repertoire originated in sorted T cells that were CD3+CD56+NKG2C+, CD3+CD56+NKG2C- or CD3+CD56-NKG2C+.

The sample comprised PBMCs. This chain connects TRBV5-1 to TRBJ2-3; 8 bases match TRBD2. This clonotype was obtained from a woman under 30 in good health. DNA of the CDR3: TGCGCCAGCAGCCCCCTAGCGGGCCGCACAGATACGCAGTATTTT. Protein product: CASSPLAGRTDTQYF.